Listed below are T cell receptor beta chains from one sample, sequenced in a study of blood T cell repertoires in COVID-19. Data came from immunoSEQ multiplex PCR; TCRdb stores just in-frame clones and leaves some out. This sample yields some 160,000 clones, of which roughly 88% are seen a single time; around 4.8% belongs to the top ten. Sequencing used peripheral blood. Receptor source: a man between 18 and 35 years old with COVID-19, enrolled during active disease. The CDR3 runs from the conserved cysteine through the conserved F or W. Each record gives: D gene, clone size, CDR3 length, V gene, J gene, CDR3 DNA, CDR3 protein. The D gene is left open where the match is weak. For some rows the clone size is stated as once, few or many, or as a class when expanded; others skip it.

d_call: NA; clone_size: NA; cdr3_length: 13; v_call: TRBV5-1; j_call: TRBJ2-7; cdr3_nt: TGCGCCACCTCGGACAGTGTGGGATACGAGCAGTACTTC; cdr3_aa: CATSDSVGYEQYF
d_call: TRBD1; clone_size: once; cdr3_length: 14; v_call: TRBV15; j_call: TRBJ1-2; cdr3_nt: TGTGCCACCAGCAGAAGGGACAGGGGTGGTGGCTACACCTTC; cdr3_aa: CATSRRDRGGGYTF
d_call: NA; clone_size: NA; cdr3_length: 12; v_call: TRBV6-4; j_call: TRBJ1-6; cdr3_nt: TGTGCCAGCACCCCAGCGGATTCACCCCTCCACTTT; cdr3_aa: CASTPADSPLHF
d_call: TRBD2; clone_size: NA; cdr3_length: 15; v_call: TRBV3-1/TRBV3-2; j_call: TRBJ2-1; cdr3_nt: TGTGCCAGCAGCCAAGACAGTAGAATAGGGACTAGTTACTTCTTC; cdr3_aa: CASSQDSRIGTSYFF
d_call: TRBD2; clone_size: once; cdr3_length: 14; v_call: TRBV6-5; j_call: TRBJ2-7; cdr3_nt: TGTGCCAGCAGGGGACTAGCGGGAGGTTACGAGCAGTACTTC; cdr3_aa: CASRGLAGGYEQYF
d_call: NA; clone_size: NA; cdr3_length: 14; v_call: TRBV3-1/TRBV3-2; j_call: TRBJ1-2; cdr3_nt: TGTGCCAGCAGCCAAGATCGGCAGGTCTATGGCTACACCTTC; cdr3_aa: CASSQDRQVYGYTF
d_call: TRBD2; clone_size: NA; cdr3_length: 18; v_call: TRBV6-4; j_call: TRBJ2-2; cdr3_nt: TGTGCCAGCAAAAGACCTAGCGGGAGATACGCGAACACCGGGGAGCTGTTTTTT; cdr3_aa: CASKRPSGRYANTGELFF
d_call: TRBD2; clone_size: NA; cdr3_length: 11; v_call: TRBV10-2; j_call: TRBJ2-5; cdr3_nt: TGCGCCAGCTCGGGGGGTGAGACCCAGTACTTC; cdr3_aa: CASSGGETQYF
d_call: NA; clone_size: NA; cdr3_length: 13; v_call: TRBV14; j_call: TRBJ1-6; cdr3_nt: TGTGCCAGCAGCCAATCTAATAATTCACCCCTCCACTTT; cdr3_aa: CASSQSNNSPLHF
d_call: TRBD2; clone_size: once; cdr3_length: 16; v_call: TRBV28; j_call: TRBJ2-2; cdr3_nt: TGTGCCAGCAAGGGGACAGCGGGAGGGTTCACCGGGGAGCTGTTTTTT; cdr3_aa: CASKGTAGGFTGELFF
d_call: NA; clone_size: NA; cdr3_length: 13; v_call: TRBV19; j_call: TRBJ2-3; cdr3_nt: TGTGCCAGTAGTCCAGGGACACAATATACGCAGTATTTT; cdr3_aa: CASSPGTQYTQYF
d_call: TRBD1; clone_size: NA; cdr3_length: 16; v_call: TRBV7-8; j_call: TRBJ1-1; cdr3_nt: TGTGCCAGCAGTGCTAACAGGGGTCGAATCGGCACTGAAGCTTTCTTT; cdr3_aa: CASSANRGRIGTEAFF
d_call: TRBD1; clone_size: NA; cdr3_length: 14; v_call: TRBV4-1; j_call: TRBJ1-6; cdr3_nt: TGCGCCAGCAGCCTGACAGGGCTAAATTCACCCCTCCACTTT; cdr3_aa: CASSLTGLNSPLHF
d_call: TRBD2; clone_size: NA; cdr3_length: 15; v_call: TRBV10-3; j_call: TRBJ2-1; cdr3_nt: TGTGCCATCAGTGAGCAGCGGGAGGCATGGAATGAGCAGTTCTTC; cdr3_aa: CAISEQREAWNEQFF
d_call: NA; clone_size: NA; cdr3_length: 16; v_call: TRBV24-1; j_call: TRBJ2-1; cdr3_nt: TGTGCCACCAGTGATTTAGGTACAGGGTCCTACAATGAGCAGTTCTTC; cdr3_aa: CATSDLGTGSYNEQFF